The rows below give T cell receptor beta chains drawn from one sample of a study of shared clonotypes between healthy human individuals. The method was immunoSEQ multiplex PCR; TCRdb's version includes in-frame clones alone and lacks a portion of them. The table records about 470,000 clones, roughly 77% of them present only once. Sequenced: PBMCs. All receptors derive from a woman in her forties in good health. Some clones in this sample may be carry-over from other donors' samples. CDR3s include the opening cysteine and the closing phenylalanine or tryptophan. The D gene is left open where the match is weak. A clone size is listed for some rows: how often the clone was seen (once, few, many), or a class if it is expanded.

>TRBD2|once|TRBJ2-7|TRBV9
CASSPTGLPGGEQYF
TGTGCCAGCAGCCCTACGGGACTCCCCGGGGGGGAGCAGTACTTC
>NA|NA|TRBJ1-1|TRBV5-4
CASSLGSAERGTEAFF
TGTGCCAGCAGCTTGGGGTCAGCGGAGAGAGGCACTGAAGCTTTCTTT
>TRBD2|NA|TRBJ2-1|TRBV27
CASSLSGLAGGMFRNEQFF
TGTGCCAGCAGTTTATCAGGACTAGCGGGAGGGATGTTTAGAAATGAGCAGTTCTTC
>TRBD1|NA|TRBJ2-1|TRBV7-3
CASSQPGQGGGNEQFF
TGTGCCAGCAGCCAGCCGGGACAGGGTGGCGGCAATGAGCAGTTCTTC
>NA|NA|TRBJ2-5|TRBV25-1
CASSELAKETQYF
TGTGCCAGCAGTGAATTAGCGAAAGAGACCCAGTACTTC
>NA|NA|TRBJ1-2|TRBV29-1
CSVPQLYGYTF
TGCAGCGTTCCTCAGCTATATGGCTACACCTTC
>TRBD2|once|TRBJ2-1|TRBV27
CASSRAGPYNEQFF
TGTGCCAGCAGTCGAGCGGGACCCTACAATGAGCAGTTCTTC
>NA|NA|TRBJ1-6|TRBV7-9
CASSSGTNNSPLHF
TGTGCCAGCAGCTCCGGGACGAATAATTCACCCCTCCACTTT
>NA|NA|TRBJ2-4|TRBV19
CASSLRGGKNIQYF
TGTGCCAGTAGTTTGCGAGGGGGGAAAAACATTCAGTACTTC
>NA|once|TRBJ2-6|TRBV5-1
CASSPGQGGPGANVLTF
TGCGCCAGCAGCCCAGGACAGGGAGGGCCTGGGGCCAACGTCCTGACTTTC
>NA|NA|TRBJ2-7|TRBV4-2
CASSRGRDYEQYF
TGTGCCAGCAGCCGGGGACGGGACTACGAGCAGTACTTC
>TRBD1|once|TRBJ2-2|TRBV30
CAWSTGTVTGELFF
TGTGCCTGGAGTACCGGGACAGTGACCGGGGAGCTGTTTTTT
>TRBD2|once|TRBJ2-3|TRBV7-8
CASSLARLARGVTDTQYF
TGTGCCAGCAGTTTGGCGCGACTAGCGAGGGGAGTCACAGATACGCAGTATTTT
>NA|few|TRBJ1-5|TRBV27
CASSSDGGNQPQHF
TGTGCCAGCAGTTCCGACGGGGGGAATCAGCCCCAGCATTTT
>TRBD1|NA|TRBJ1-1|TRBV28
CASSSGQGSTEAFF
TGTGCCAGCAGTTCGGGACAGGGGAGCACTGAAGCTTTCTTT
>TRBD2|NA|TRBJ2-5|TRBV10-3
CAISTGLAGWVETQYF
TGTGCCATCAGTACCGGACTAGCGGGATGGGTGGAGACCCAGTACTTC
>TRBD2|once|TRBJ2-1|TRBV7-3
CASSLTVREINEQFF
TGTGCCAGCAGCTTAACTGTGCGGGAGATCAATGAGCAGTTCTTC
>NA|few|TRBJ1-5|TRBV19
CASQGSNQPQHF
TGTGCCAGCCAGGGTAGCAATCAGCCCCAGCATTTT
>NA|NA|TRBJ1-5|TRBV7-6
CASSLGQDSNQPQHF
TGTGCCAGCAGCTTAGGGCAGGACAGCAATCAGCCCCAGCATTTT
>NA|NA|TRBJ2-7|TRBV19
CASSGNTRSEQYF
TGTGCCAGTAGTGGGAATACTAGGTCCGAGCAGTACTTC
>TRBD1|NA|TRBJ2-3|TRBV27
CASSLADRGPQGTDTQYF
TGTGCCAGCAGTTTGGCGGACAGGGGACCCCAGGGCACAGATACGCAGTATTTT
>NA|NA|TRBJ1-4|TRBV28
CASRTVPNEKLFF
TGTGCCAGCAGAACGGTACCTAATGAAAAACTGTTTTTT
>NA|NA|TRBJ2-7|TRBV15
CATSRDLGGEQYF
TGTGCCACCAGCAGAGATTTAGGGGGCGAGCAGTACTTC
>TRBD1|NA|TRBJ2-7|TRBV10-3
CAISEWGTGTHEQYF
TGTGCCATCAGTGAGTGGGGGACAGGGACCCACGAGCAGTACTTC
>TRBD1|NA|TRBJ1-6|TRBV30
CAWSADRGLTPLHF
TGTGCCTGGAGTGCAGACAGGGGGTTAACACCCCTCCACTTT
>NA|NA|TRBJ1-1|TRBV6-1
CASSEQPNTEAFF
TGTGCCAGCTCAGAACAGCCGAACACTGAAGCTTTCTTT
>TRBD1|NA|TRBJ2-3|TRBV18
CASSPPQGAGTDTQYF
TGTGCCAGCTCACCACCCCAGGGGGCGGGCACAGATACGCAGTATTTT
>NA|NA|TRBJ2-1|TRBV28
CASGQVSYNEQFF
TGTGCCAGCGGGCAGGTTTCCTACAATGAGCAGTTCTTC
>NA|NA|TRBJ1-1|TRBV11-1
CASSAGEAEAFF
TGTGCCAGCAGCGCAGGTGAGGCTGAAGCTTTCTTT
>NA|few|TRBJ2-3|TRBV19
CASSTRVGTDTQYF
TGTGCCAGTAGTACCAGGGTAGGCACAGATACGCAGTATTTT
>NA|NA|TRBJ1-3|TRBV6-1
CASSEVFAGNTIYF
TGTGCCAGCAGTGAGGTTTTCGCTGGAAACACCATATATTTT
>TRBD2|many|TRBJ2-5|TRBV18
CASSLSSGITETQYF
TGTGCCAGCTCACTGTCTAGCGGGATAACTGAGACCCAGTACTTC
>NA|NA|TRBJ2-1|TRBV19
CASSRLVANEQFF
TGTGCCAGTAGTCGACTAGTGGCGAATGAGCAGTTCTTC
>TRBD1|NA|TRBJ2-3|TRBV4-1
CASSQDYGVYRQGARNTQYF
TGCGCCAGCAGCCAAGATTACGGGGTGTATCGACAGGGGGCGCGTAATACGCAGTATTTT
>TRBD2|NA|TRBJ2-4|TRBV5-8
CASSLGTSGKNIQYF
TGTGCCAGCAGCTTGGGGACTAGCGGAAAAAACATTCAGTACTTC
>TRBD2|NA|TRBJ2-3|TRBV27
CASSHWIAGGTDTQYF
TGTGCCAGCAGTCACTGGATAGCGGGAGGGACAGATACGCAGTATTTT
>NA|once|TRBJ2-5|TRBV9
CASSPGQLQETQYF
TGTGCCAGCAGCCCCGGGCAACTCCAAGAGACCCAGTACTTC
>NA|NA|TRBJ1-1|TRBV10-3
CAISEPGKQAFF
TGTGCCATCAGTGAGCCGGGCAAACAAGCTTTCTTT
>TRBD2|once|TRBJ2-7|TRBV6-1
CASSEVVGTRYYEQYF
TGTGCCAGCAGTGAAGTTGTCGGGACTAGGTACTACGAGCAGTACTTC
>TRBD2|many|TRBJ2-7|TRBV5-1
CASSLSGLAASASYEQYF
TGCGCCAGCAGCTTGTCGGGACTAGCTGCCTCGGCTTCTTACGAGCAGTACTTC